Listed below are T cell receptor beta chains from one sample, sequenced in a study of T cell responses to AZD1222 COVID-19 vaccine. The repertoire was sequenced with immunoSEQ multiplex PCR; TCRdb's copy has only in-frame clones and lacks some. Of more than 120,000 clones in the sample, more than 85% were seen once. Sequencing was performed on peripheral blood, taken on day 0 of AZD1222 vaccination. The receptors come from an adult in good health. CDR3s include the opening cysteine and the closing phenylalanine or tryptophan. The order of the fields is D gene, clone size, V gene, J gene, CDR3 DNA, CDR3 protein. The D gene is left open where the match is weak. Size values are once, few and many counts, or a class for expanded clones, and some rows have none.

>-|-|TRBV19|TRBJ1-5
TGTGCCAGTAGTATAGTCCCGTTTAGGCCCCAGCATTTT
CASSIVPFRPQHF
>TRBD1|-|TRBV5-1|TRBJ2-7
TGCGCCAGCAGCTTGGTCCAGGGGGCCTACGAGCAGTACTTC
CASSLVQGAYEQYF
>-|-|TRBV19|TRBJ1-1
TGTGCCAGTAGGGGACCCACAGGGCTCACTGAAGCTTTCTTT
CASRGPTGLTEAFF
>-|-|TRBV14|TRBJ2-7
TGTGCCAGCAGCCAAGAGGTCAGGAGGGTAGGCGAGCAGTACTTC
CASSQEVRRVGEQYF
>TRBD1|-|TRBV6-5|TRBJ1-2
TGTGCCAGCAGACTAGCGGACAGGGCCCTTTACACCTTC
CASRLADRALYTF
>-|once|TRBV18|TRBJ2-5
TGTGCCAGCTCACCTCCTCCCACTTCGATTACCCAGTACTTC
CASSPPPTSITQYF
>TRBD1|-|TRBV7-9|TRBJ1-1
TGTGCCAGCAGCTTTACCACAGGGGGCACTGAAGCTTTCTTT
CASSFTTGGTEAFF
>-|-|TRBV6-2/TRBV6-3|TRBJ1-6
TGTGCCAGCAGTTCAGGACTCTCCTATAATTCACCCCTCCACTTT
CASSSGLSYNSPLHF
>-|-|TRBV13|TRBJ1-6
TGTGCCAGCTGGGGGGGGGCCCAGGGCTCACCCCTCCACTTT
CASWGGAQGSPLHF
>-|-|TRBV4-2|TRBJ1-2
TGTGCCAGCAGCCAAGATATTCAGGCCTATGGCTACACCTTC
CASSQDIQAYGYTF
>-|-|TRBV6-2/TRBV6-3|TRBJ2-7
TGTGCCAGCAGCAAGAGGGCTTGGGCTGACGAGCAGTACTTC
CASSKRAWADEQYF
>-|-|TRBV20-1|TRBJ1-1
-
CSAVGRGTFF
>-|-|TRBV7-2|TRBJ1-2
TGTGCCAGCAGCCGGGACGTCTATGGCTACACCTTC
CASSRDVYGYTF
>-|-|TRBV3-1/TRBV3-2|TRBJ2-2
TGTGCCAGCAGCCTACAGGGTACCGGGGAGCTGTTTTTT
CASSLQGTGELFF
>-|-|TRBV25-1|TRBJ1-3
TGTGCCAGCCTAGGTCGAGGAAACACCATATATTTT
CASLGRGNTIYF
>-|-|TRBV27|TRBJ2-2
TGTGCCAGCAGAACCACAGGGATCGCCGGGGAGCTGTTTTTT
CASRTTGIAGELFF
>-|-|TRBV10-3|TRBJ2-7
TGTGCCATCAGTGGGTCGCGGGGCAACGAGCAGTACTTC
CAISGSRGNEQYF
>TRBD2|-|TRBV3-1/TRBV3-2|TRBJ2-3
TGTGCCAGCAGCTGGGGACTAGCGGGTAGCACAGATACGCAGTATTTT
CASSWGLAGSTDTQYF
>-|-|TRBV5-1|TRBJ2-1
TGCGCCAGCAGCTTGGACGGGAGTATGGATGAGCAGTTCTTC
CASSLDGSMDEQFF
>-|-|TRBV19|TRBJ1-1
TGTGCCAGTGGGGGCGTGGGCACTGAAGCTTTCTTT
CASGGVGTEAFF
>-|-|TRBV7-9|TRBJ1-2
TGTGCCAGCAGCTTAGCAGGGGACTATGGCTACACCTTC
CASSLAGDYGYTF
>TRBD2|-|TRBV5-1|TRBJ2-7
TGCGCCAGCAGCTTGGGGGGGCTAGCGGGCTACGAGCAGTACTTC
CASSLGGLAGYEQYF
>-|once|TRBV11-2|TRBJ1-2
TGTGCCAGCAGCCCTCCCGGCAACCAAAGGGATGGCTACACCTTC
CASSPPGNQRDGYTF
>-|-|TRBV5-1|TRBJ2-2
TGCGCCAGCAGCTGGGGGGACTTGTCCGCGAGCACCGGGGAGCTGTTTTTT
CASSWGDLSASTGELFF
>TRBD2|-|TRBV28|TRBJ2-7
TGTGCCAGCAGTTTGACTAGCGGGAGGTTCATCTCCTACGAGCAGTACTTC
CASSLTSGRFISYEQYF
>TRBD1|-|TRBV7-3|TRBJ1-1
TGTGCCAGCAGCTTACAGGGGGTGAACACTGAAGCTTTCTTT
CASSLQGVNTEAFF
>-|-|TRBV5-1|TRBJ1-2
TGCGCCAGCAGCCCTCAAGTGGGTTTGGAGGGCTACACCTTC
CASSPQVGLEGYTF
>-|-|TRBV7-3|TRBJ1-1
TGTGCCAGCAGCTTAACGGGAGGGGCCGGGCCGGACACTGAAGCTTTCTTT
CASSLTGGAGPDTEAFF
>TRBD1|-|TRBV6-6|TRBJ1-6
TGTGCCAGCAGTTATGGCCGGGACAGGGCTTCACCCCTCCACTTT
CASSYGRDRASPLHF
>-|-|TRBV27|TRBJ1-5
TGTGCCAGCAGTGTAGACGGAGAACGGAGCAATCAGCCCCAGCATTTT
CASSVDGERSNQPQHF
>-|-|TRBV27|TRBJ1-3
TGTGCCACTCCAGGAGAAGCCGGAAACACCATATATTTT
CATPGEAGNTIYF
>-|-|TRBV3-1/TRBV3-2|TRBJ1-2
TGTGCCAGCAGCCTCTCGGGACCCCTGGGAGGCTACACCTTC
CASSLSGPLGGYTF
>-|once|TRBV30|TRBJ1-2
TGTGCCTGGAGCGTGCGGGGGCGTCGATCCTGGGGCTACACCTTC
CAWSVRGRRSWGYTF
>-|-|TRBV9|TRBJ1-2
TGTGCCAGCAGCGTAGCTCCGGGGGCGATGGGCTACACCTTC
CASSVAPGAMGYTF
>TRBD1|-|TRBV7-2|TRBJ1-2
TGTGCCAGCAGCTTAGAGGGACAGGGGTACTATGGCTACACCTTC
CASSLEGQGYYGYTF
>TRBD2|-|TRBV6-2/TRBV6-3|TRBJ2-5
TGTGCCAGCAGTCCACCAGCGGGGGGCTTCCAAGAGACCCAGTACTTC
CASSPPAGGFQETQYF
>-|once|TRBV4-3|TRBJ2-7
TGCGCCAGCAGCGGACTTTTCTACGAGCAGTACTTC
CASSGLFYEQYF
>-|-|TRBV11-2|TRBJ2-1
TGTGCCAGCAGCTTAGATCAATCAGGCTACAATGAGCAGTTCTTC
CASSLDQSGYNEQFF
>TRBD1|-|TRBV7-8|TRBJ1-5
TGTGCCAGCAGCCGAGACAGGGGGTCGGGTCAGCCCCAGCATTTT
CASSRDRGSGQPQHF
>TRBD1|-|TRBV6-5|TRBJ2-7
TGTGCCAGCTCACGACAGGGGGGCTCCTACGAGCAGTACTTC
CASSRQGGSYEQYF
>-|-|TRBV25-1|TRBJ1-6
TGTGCCAGCAGTACAGGGAATACGGATTCACCCCTCCACTTT
CASSTGNTDSPLHF
>TRBD1|-|TRBV6-5|TRBJ2-4
TGTGCCAGCAGTAATTGGGACAGGGGGCAAAACATTCAGTACTTC
CASSNWDRGQNIQYF
>-|-|TRBV28|TRBJ2-3
TGTGCCAGCAGTTTACTCCTGGGGAGAGATACGCAGTATTTT
CASSLLLGRDTQYF
>-|-|TRBV12-3/TRBV12-4|TRBJ1-5
TGTGCCAGCAGTTTCGAGGGGAATCAGCCCCAGCATTTT
CASSFEGNQPQHF
>TRBD1|-|TRBV5-1|TRBJ1-2
TGCGCCAGCAGCCCGCCCGTACAGGGGTATGGCTACACCTTC
CASSPPVQGYGYTF
>-|-|TRBV5-6|TRBJ1-1
TGTGCCAGCAGCTTGGGGGGTCCTTCTGAAGCTTTCTTT
CASSLGGPSEAFF
>TRBD2|-|TRBV10-3|TRBJ2-2
TGTGCCATCAGTGCACTAGCGGGACCCAACACCGGGGAGCTGTTTTTT
CAISALAGPNTGELFF
>TRBD1|-|TRBV7-2|TRBJ1-2
TGTGCCAGTGAGAAGGGGGCTGATGGCTACACCTTC
CASEKGADGYTF